The 18 T cell receptor beta chains below all came from one sample that was sequenced in a study of identical twins. TCRdb reanalysed the 5' RACE reads using MiXCR and keeps one entry per CDR3 protein. This table holds fewer than 900,000 distinct CDR3 sequences, 15% to 20% found once. This sample also appeared in a second study, on T cells expressing NK-cell markers.

The source material was PBMCs. These receptor sequences come from a woman aged 18-29 years in good health.

This chain connects TRBV20-1 to TRBJ1-5, with D unresolved. V was pared by 1 base and J by 5 bases, with 6 bases between. CDR3 size: 12 residues. Per the germline V gene, CDR1 is DFQATT and CDR2 is SNEGSKA (reference sequence). CDR3 DNA sequence: TGCAGTGCTAGAGTCGGGGATCAGCCCCAGCATTTT. Translation: CSARVGDQPQHF.

The chain employs TRBV27 and TRBJ2-3; 10 nucleotides align to TRBD2. The CDR3 has 16 residues. V lost 5 bases and J lost 3; bases outside the gene matches: 8. Germline CDR1 is MNHEY and CDR2 is SMNVEV (reference sequence). The CDR3 DNA sequence: TGTGCCAGCAGTCTACTAGCGGGGATTGGGACAGATACGCAGTATTTT. Amino acid sequence: CASSLLAGIGTDTQYF.

The chain joins TRBV5-1 to TRBJ2-1; TRBD2 is a possible D gene (5 bases). V was pared by 5 bases and J by 9 bases, with 18 bases between. This CDR3 has 14 amino acids. Germline CDR1 is SGHRS and CDR2 is YFSETQ. The CDR3 region has the DNA TGCGCCAGCAGGCCTGACGCCACGGGAAGTGAGCAGTTCTTC. Translating gives CASRPDATGSEQFF.

This clonotype occurred a few times. V gene TRBV27 combines with J gene TRBJ2-5; D call uncertain. Germline-derived CDR1 and CDR2 are MNHEY and SMNVEV (reference sequence). There are 13 residues in the CDR3. The ends were cut back, 3 bases at V and 5 bases at J, with 10 bases in the middle. This chain's CDR3 is CASSLFPRETQYF. In DNA form, the CDR3 reads TGTGCCAGCAGTTTGTTCCCACGGGAGACCCAGTACTTC.

This clonotype has only a few counts. This rearrangement joins TRBV27 to TRBJ2-1, with 9 bases that match TRBD2. Looked up from germline, CDR1 is MNHEY and CDR2 is SMNVEV (reference sequence). The CDR3 length is 15 residues. V shed 4 bases and J 10 bases; nucleotides not matched to a gene: 11. The CDR3 sequence: CASSWTSVGHVEQFF. The CDR3 bases are TGTGCCAGCAGTTGGACTAGCGTAGGACATGTCGAGCAGTTCTTC.

This clonotype has only a few counts. The J gene is TRBJ2-1, the V gene TRBV4-3; 12 nucleotides agree with TRBD2. The V and J ends lost 0 bases and 1 base, in that order; junction bases with no gene match: 7. The germline gives CDR1 LGHNA, CDR2 YSLEER. This CDR3 region has 19 residues. The CDR3 protein is CASSQESSGRAVSYNEQFF. CDR3 sequence (DNA): TGCGCCAGCAGCCAAGAATCTAGCGGGAGGGCCGTATCCTACAATGAGCAGTTCTTC.

The V gene is TRBV7-8, the J gene TRBJ2-1; 7 bases align to TRBD2. Germline CDR1 reads SGHVS; CDR2 reads FQNEAQ. CDR3 size: 16 residues. V was pared by 5 bases and J by 8 bases, with 15 bases of the junction left unmatched. In DNA form, the CDR3 reads TGTGCCAGCAGCGGTCAGCGGGATACGATTCTTCATGAGCAGTTCTTC. Its protein is CASSGQRDTILHEQFF. Using reference TRBV7-8 and TRBJ2-1 for the parts outside the CDR3, the full variable domain is GAGVSQSPRYKVAKRGQDVALRCDPISGHVSLFWYQQALGQGPEFLTYFQNEAQLDKSGLPSDRFFAERPEGSVSTLKIQRTQQEDSAVYLCASSGQRDTILHEQFFGPGTRLTVL.

The genes are TRBV12-3 or TRBV12-4 and TRBJ2-7; D call uncertain. CDR3 length equals 16 residues. The V end was cut by 1 base, the J end by 1 base, with 14 bases between. In DNA, the CDR3 is TGTGCCAGCAGTTTAGATGGCGGATTCCCTTCCTACGAGCAGTACTTC. Translated: CASSLDGGFPSYEQYF.

The V call is TRBV21-1, the J call TRBJ2-7; the DNA was not used to check the table's D call, TRBD1. TRBV21-1 is labeled a pseudogene. The CDR3 spans 19 residues. This chain's CDR3 is CASSKVPAGSALLIYEQYF. CDR3 DNA sequence: TGTGCCAGCAGCAAAGTCCCCGCAGGGTCCGCACTACTCATCTACGAGCAGTACTTC.

This clonotype has a handful of counts. The rearrangement uses TRBV21-1 and TRBJ2-2; the table names TRBD2, a call not compared with the DNA. TRBV21-1 is a recognized pseudogene. The CDR3 extends over 14 amino acids. The CDR3 is CASSKGPDTGELFF. CDR3 in DNA: TGTGCCAGCAGCAAGGGGCCCGACACCGGGGAGCTGTTTTTT.

V and J are TRBV11-2 and TRBJ2-7, with 7 bases aligning to TRBD1. Germline V gene data show CDR1 as SGHAT and CDR2 as FQNNGV. This CDR3 comprises 18 residues. After removal of 4 bases from V and 1 base from J, the junction contained 16 bases not matched to a gene. Here the CDR3 DNA reads TGTGCCAGCAGCTCCATCAGCCCATCCGGGACAGTTTCCTACGAGCAGTACTTC. Its translation: CASSSISPSGTVSYEQYF.

The chain is built from TRBV7-9 and TRBJ2-7, with 9 bases matching TRBD2. Germline V lookup: CDR1 SEHNR, CDR2 FQNEAQ (reference sequence). The CDR3 has 15 residues. V trimming: 6 bases; J trimming: 2 bases; junction bases outside the gene matches: 8. CDR3 region: CASSVAGAGTYEQYF. CDR3 nucleotides: TGTGCCAGCAGTGTAGCGGGAGCAGGCACCTACGAGCAGTACTTC.

This sequence joins TRBV25-1 and TRBJ2-1; the D call may be TRBD1 or TRBD2 (5 bases each). CDR3 length: 16 amino acids. Germline CDR1 is MGHDK and CDR2 is SYGVNS. Trimming removed 3 bases at V and 4 bases at J, with 16 bases between. In nucleotides, the CDR3 is TGTGCCAGCAGTGATCTTGGAGAGGGGATTTACAATGAGCAGTTCTTC. Its translation is CASSDLGEGIYNEQFF.

Details on this clonotype: Its ends do not fully match the called genes, so a read error is possible. The CDR3 loop is CACSSLSYEQYF. CDR3 nucleotide sequence: TGTGCCTGCAGCAGTCTCAGCTACGAGCAGTACTTC. This chain links TRBV7-8 with TRBJ2-7; D remains ambiguous. Per germline, CDR1 SGHVS and CDR2 FQNEAQ. This CDR3 contains 12 residues.

In its sample, this clonotype was seen a few times. The chain links TRBV11-1 to TRBJ2-1; 11 positions agree with TRBD1. Germline CDR1 reads SGHAT; CDR2 reads FQDESV (reference sequence). V shed 5 bases and J 0 bases; nucleotides not matched to a gene: 12. This CDR3 is 19 amino acids long. Written as DNA, the CDR3 is TGTGCCAGCAGCCAACCGGGACAGGGGGTTCCAAGCTCCTACAATGAGCAGTTCTTC. Encoded protein: CASSQPGQGVPSSYNEQFF.

This clonotype was seen once. V and J are TRBV29-1 and TRBJ2-2; TRBD2 matches 7 bases. This CDR3 has 15 amino acids. Germline V gene data show CDR1 as SQVTM and CDR2 as ANQGSEA. Trimming removed 1 base from V and 4 bases from J; junction bases left unmatched: 6. CDR3 loop: CSVEGGAGVTGELFF. The CDR3 bases are TGCAGCGTTGAAGGTGGGGCGGGGGTCACCGGGGAGCTGTTTTTT.

This clonotype was found many times. This chain connects TRBV5-1 to TRBJ2-7; D remains ambiguous. Germline V gene sequence: CDR1 SGHRS, CDR2 YFSETQ. The length of the CDR3 is 12 residues. V was shortened by 0 bases and J by 6 bases, with 7 bases between the two germline ends. CDR3 DNA sequence: TGCGCCAGCAGCTTGGTGGTTGGCGAGCAGTACTTC. It yields the protein CASSLVVGEQYF. Looking up the rest from reference TRBV5-1 and TRBJ2-7 gives the full variable domain: KAGVTQTPRYLIKTRGQQVTLSCSPISGHRSVSWYQQTPGQGLQFLFEYFSETQRNKGNFPGRFSGRQFSNSRSEMNVSTLELGDSALYLCASSLVVGEQYFGPGTRLTVT.

The chain is built from TRBV12-3 or TRBV12-4 and TRBJ1-2; D unresolved. The CDR3 extends over 12 amino acids. The V gene lost 7 bases and the J gene lost 4 bases, with 10 bases spanning the gap. The CDR3 region has the DNA TGTGCCAGCAAAGCCGGGAGCTATGGCTACACCTTC. Residues: CASKAGSYGYTF.